These T cell receptor beta chains were read from a single sample in a study of monozygotic twins with inflammatory bowel disease. TCRdb reanalyzed the 5' RACE reads, giving one entry per CDR3 protein sequence and no DNA. The sample features more than 300,000 distinct CDR3 sequences, with around 2.6% in its top ten. Sequencing was performed on blood. The receptors here all came from a human donor with ulcerative colitis or Crohn's disease, or a healthy co-twin of an affected twin (not recorded which). The CDR3 runs from the conserved cysteine through the conserved F or W.

j_gene	v_gene	CDR3aa
TRBJ2-3	TRBV11-2	CASSLGRGRFVSDTQYF
TRBJ2-1	TRBV6-1	CASSELGPYNEQFF
TRBJ1-5	TRBV7-9	CASSSVGGVRNQPQHF
TRBJ1-4	TRBV12-3/TRBV12-4	CASSFIGQLDNEKLFF
TRBJ2-3	TRBV5-1	CASSLDSRVAGAPTDTQYF
TRBJ2-7	TRBV7-9	CASSLGFTGELDEQYF
TRBJ2-1	TRBV11-2	CASSFPRTAMTYNEQFF
TRBJ1-4	TRBV7-9	CASSLTGEKNEKLFF
TRBJ2-2	TRBV24-1	CATSDSHRRGVRTGELFF
TRBJ2-7	TRBV9	CASTSGDGYEQYF
TRBJ2-1	TRBV30	CAWTSGAVREQFF
TRBJ2-6	TRBV6-1	CASTPLAGGLGANVLTF
TRBJ1-3	TRBV5-1	CASSLEPVSGNTIYF
TRBJ1-5	TRBV2	CASRGDHSNQPQHF
TRBJ2-1	TRBV12-3/TRBV12-4	CASSPRVGEQFF
TRBJ2-3	TRBV20-1	CSARARGVTDTQYF
TRBJ1-2	TRBV7-9	CASSLLRTGDSGYTF
TRBJ2-2	TRBV6-2/TRBV6-3	CASSYGGGLINTGELFF
TRBJ2-7	TRBV11-2	CASSLGGQAQIYEQYF
TRBJ2-5	TRBV20-1	CSAPRMLEETQYF
TRBJ2-7	TRBV30	CAWSAGGASIYEQYF
TRBJ2-2	TRBV10-3	CAISTGTQNTGELFF
TRBJ2-7	TRBV12-3/TRBV12-4	CASSIGLAAAYEQYF
TRBJ2-1	TRBV4-2	CASSQAGTGLYNEQFF
TRBJ1-2	TRBV12-3/TRBV12-4	CASSFGITYGYTF
TRBJ1-6	TRBV2	CASSGGQGWRSPLHF
TRBJ1-4	TRBV29-1	CSVAERTGFAATNEKLFF
TRBJ1-1	TRBV5-1	CASTPLWRQTNTEAFF
TRBJ2-3	TRBV5-5	CASSLSEEVFLTDTQYF
TRBJ2-1	TRBV20-1	CSASDPNEQFF
TRBJ2-7	TRBV7-6	CASSQEVGGVGEQYF
TRBJ1-2	TRBV5-1	CASSKPGRSDYGYTF
TRBJ2-7	TRBV27	CASSPIQGDHEQYF